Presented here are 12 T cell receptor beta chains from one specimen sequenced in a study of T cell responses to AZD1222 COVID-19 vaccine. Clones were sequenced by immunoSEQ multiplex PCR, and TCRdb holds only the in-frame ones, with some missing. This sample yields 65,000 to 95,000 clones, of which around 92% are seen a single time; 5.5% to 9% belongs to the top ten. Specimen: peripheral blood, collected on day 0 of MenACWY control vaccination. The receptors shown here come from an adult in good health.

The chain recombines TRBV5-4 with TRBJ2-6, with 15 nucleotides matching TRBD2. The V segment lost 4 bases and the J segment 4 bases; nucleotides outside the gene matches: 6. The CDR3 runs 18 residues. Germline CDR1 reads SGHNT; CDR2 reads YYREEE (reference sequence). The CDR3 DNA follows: TGTGCCAGCAGCCCGGGACTAGCGGGGGGTCCAGGGGCCAACGTCCTGACTTTC. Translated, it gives CASSPGLAGGPGANVLTF. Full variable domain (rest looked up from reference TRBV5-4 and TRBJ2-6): ETGVTQSPTHLIKTRGQQVTLRCSSQSGHNTVSWYQQALGQGPQFIFQYYREEENGRGNFPPRFSGLQFPNYSSELNVNALELDDSALYLCASSPGLAGGPGANVLTFGAGSRLTVL.

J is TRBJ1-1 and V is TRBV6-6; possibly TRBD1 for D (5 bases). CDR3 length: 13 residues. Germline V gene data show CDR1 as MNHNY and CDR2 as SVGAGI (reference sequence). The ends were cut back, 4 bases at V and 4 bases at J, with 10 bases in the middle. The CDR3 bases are TGTGCCAGCAGTTTTCAGGGCGGCACTGAAGCTTTCTTT. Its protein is CASSFQGGTEAFF.

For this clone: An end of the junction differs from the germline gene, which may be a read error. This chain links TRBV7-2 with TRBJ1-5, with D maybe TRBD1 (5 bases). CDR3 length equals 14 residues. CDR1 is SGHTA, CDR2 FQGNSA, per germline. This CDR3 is CASSVAQGTQPQHF. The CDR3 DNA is TGTGCCAGCAGCGTAGCCCAGGGAACTCAGCCCCAGCATTTT. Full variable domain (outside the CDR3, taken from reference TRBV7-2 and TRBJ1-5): GAGVSQSPSNKVTEKGKDVELRCDPISGHTALYWYRQSLGQGLEFLIYFQGNSAPDKSGLPSDRFSAERTGGSVSTLTIQRTQQEDSAVYLCASSVAQGTQPQHFGDGTRLSIL.

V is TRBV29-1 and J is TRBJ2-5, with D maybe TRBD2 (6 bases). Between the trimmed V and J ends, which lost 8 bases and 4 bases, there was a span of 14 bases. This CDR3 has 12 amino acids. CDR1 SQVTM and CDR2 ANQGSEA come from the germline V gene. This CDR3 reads CSIGSPRETQYF. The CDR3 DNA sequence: TGCAGCATCGGGAGCCCACGAGAGACCCAGTACTTC.

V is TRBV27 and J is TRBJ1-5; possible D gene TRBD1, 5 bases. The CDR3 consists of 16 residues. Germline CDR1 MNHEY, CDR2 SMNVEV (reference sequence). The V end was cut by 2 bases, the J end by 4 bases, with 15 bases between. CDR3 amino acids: CASSLSWGFGNQPQHF. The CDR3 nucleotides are TGTGCCAGCAGTTTAAGCTGGGGGTTTGGAAATCAGCCCCAGCATTTT.

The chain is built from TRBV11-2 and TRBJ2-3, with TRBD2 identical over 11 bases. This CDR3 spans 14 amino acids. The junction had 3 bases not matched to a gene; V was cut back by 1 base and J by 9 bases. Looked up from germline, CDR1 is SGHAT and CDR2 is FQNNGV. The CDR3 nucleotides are TGTGCCAGCAGCTTAGGACTAGCGGGAATCACGCAGTATTTT. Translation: CASSLGLAGITQYF.

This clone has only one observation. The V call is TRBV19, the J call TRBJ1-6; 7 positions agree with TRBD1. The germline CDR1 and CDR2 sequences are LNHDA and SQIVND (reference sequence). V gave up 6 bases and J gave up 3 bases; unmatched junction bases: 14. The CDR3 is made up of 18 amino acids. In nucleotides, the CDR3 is TGTGCCAGTAGCGGCGAGGCAGGGGGGCGATACTATAATTCACCCCTCCACTTT. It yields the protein CASSGEAGGRYYNSPLHF. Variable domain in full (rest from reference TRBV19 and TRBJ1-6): DGGITQSPKYLFRKEGQNVTLSCEQNLNHDAMYWYRQDPGQGLRLIYYSQIVNDFQKGDIAEGYSVSREKKESFPLTVTSAQKNPTAFYLCASSGEAGGRYYNSPLHFGNGTRLTVT.

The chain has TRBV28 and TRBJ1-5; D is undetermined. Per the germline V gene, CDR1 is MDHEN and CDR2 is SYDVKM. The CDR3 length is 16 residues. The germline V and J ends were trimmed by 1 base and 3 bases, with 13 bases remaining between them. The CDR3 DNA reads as TGTGCCAGCAGTTTATCCCCCGGGGTGGACAATCAGCCCCAGCATTTT. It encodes CASSLSPGVDNQPQHF.

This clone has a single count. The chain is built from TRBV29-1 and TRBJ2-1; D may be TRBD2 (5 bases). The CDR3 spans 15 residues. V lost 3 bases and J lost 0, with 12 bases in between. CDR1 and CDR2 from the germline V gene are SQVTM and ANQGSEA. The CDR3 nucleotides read TGCAGCGTTGAGGGGAGAGATAACTCCTACAATGAGCAGTTCTTC. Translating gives CSVEGRDNSYNEQFF.

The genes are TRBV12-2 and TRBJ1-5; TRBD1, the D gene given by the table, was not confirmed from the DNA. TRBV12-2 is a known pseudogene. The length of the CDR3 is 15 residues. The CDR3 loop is CASRLPGQGNQPQHF. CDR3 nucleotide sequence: TGTGCAAGTCGCTTACCGGGACAGGGCAATCAGCCCCAGCATTTT.

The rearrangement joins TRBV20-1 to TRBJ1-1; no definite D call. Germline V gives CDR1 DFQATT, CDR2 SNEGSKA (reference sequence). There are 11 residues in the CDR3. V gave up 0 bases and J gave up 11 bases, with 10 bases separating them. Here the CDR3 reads CSARDFDWAFF. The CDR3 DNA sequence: TGCAGTGCTAGAGATTTTGATTGGGCTTTCTTT.

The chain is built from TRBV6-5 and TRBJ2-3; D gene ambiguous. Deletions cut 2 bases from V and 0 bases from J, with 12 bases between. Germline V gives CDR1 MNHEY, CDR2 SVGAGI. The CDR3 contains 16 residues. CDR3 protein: CASSYHPRASTDTQYF. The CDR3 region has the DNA TGTGCCAGCAGTTACCACCCCCGTGCTAGCACAGATACGCAGTATTTT.